The T cell receptor (beta chain) described here comes from a study of T cell repertoires in cytomegalovirus infection. Trimming took 3 bases from V and 6 from J, leaving 14 bases between them. CDR3 length: 14 residues. Germline V gene lookup returns CDR1 SGHTA and CDR2 FQGNSA. In TCRdb, the reads were re-called with MiXCR into one record per CDR3 protein. Of 550,000 to 700,000 distinct CDR3 sequences listed, roughly 43% are singletons. This clonotype was seen a few times. Its specificity is unknown. The starting material was cultured PBMCs, obtained from culture after CMV antigen stimulation. This TCR was sampled from a human donor in good health (CMV status not recorded). Some clones in this sample may be carry-over from other donors' samples. The rearrangement joins TRBV7-2 to TRBJ1-2; the D gene is possibly TRBD1 (5 bases). The CDR3 sequence: CASSLGGIHDGYTF. As DNA, the CDR3 is TGTGCCAGCAGCTTGGGGGGGATCCACGATGGCTACACCTTC.